The sequence of this T cell receptor beta chain was determined in a study of CD8+CD57+ T cells in acquired aplastic anemia. Study-wide background: Sorted CD4+ plus CD8+ cells gave DNA averaging roughly 2.9 ug. Among healthy donors, CD4+ cells averaged roughly 9.8 million reads.

Using genomic DNA as the template, TCR beta VDJ and CDR3 profiling was carried out. Via MiXCR, TCRdb re-called the reads, giving one row per CDR3 protein. The sample contains 200,000 to 250,000 distinct CDR3 sequences, roughly 33% of which appear only once. In this sample, this clonotype turned up many times. Antigen unknown. The study, taken as a whole, reports: Between patients and controls, CD8+ Simpson's diversity did not vary significantly. Patients and controls shared under 30 CD8+ CDR3 sequences, highly expressed in patients.

Specimen: sorted CD4+, CD8+, or CD8+CD57+ T cells (not recorded which) from PBMCs. The source of this sequence is a human donor in good health, serving as a control.

Here the CDR3 reads CASSPIQGGLEAFF. The CDR3 coding sequence is TGTGCCAGCAGCCCAATCCAGGGGGGGCTTGAAGCTTTCTTT. The chain has TRBV11-2 and TRBJ1-1, with 7 bases lining up with TRBD1. Germline CDR1 is SGHAT and CDR2 is FQNNGV. Losses at the gene ends were 5 bases for V and 7 bases for J; bases not matched to a gene: 10. The CDR3 consists of 14 residues. The full variable domain, completed using reference TRBV11-2 and TRBJ1-1, is EAGVAQSPRYKIIEKRQSVAFWCNPISGHATLYWYQQILGQGPKLLIQFQNNGVVDDSQLPKDRFSAERLKGVDSTLKIQPAKLEDSAVYLCASSPIQGGLEAFFGQGTRLTVV.